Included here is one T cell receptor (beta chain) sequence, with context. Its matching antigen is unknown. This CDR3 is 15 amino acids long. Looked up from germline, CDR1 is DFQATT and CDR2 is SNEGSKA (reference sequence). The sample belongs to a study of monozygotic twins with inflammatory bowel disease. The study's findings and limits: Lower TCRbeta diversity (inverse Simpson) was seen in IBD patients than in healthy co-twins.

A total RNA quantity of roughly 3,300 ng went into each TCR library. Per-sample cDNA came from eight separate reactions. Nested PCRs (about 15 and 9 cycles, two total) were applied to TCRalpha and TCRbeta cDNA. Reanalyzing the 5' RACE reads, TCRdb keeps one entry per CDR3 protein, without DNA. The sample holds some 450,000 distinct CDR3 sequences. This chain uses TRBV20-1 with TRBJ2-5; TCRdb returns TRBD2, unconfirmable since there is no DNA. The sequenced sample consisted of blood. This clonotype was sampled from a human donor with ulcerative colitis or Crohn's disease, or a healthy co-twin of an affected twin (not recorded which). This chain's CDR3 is CSARGLAGPQETQYF.